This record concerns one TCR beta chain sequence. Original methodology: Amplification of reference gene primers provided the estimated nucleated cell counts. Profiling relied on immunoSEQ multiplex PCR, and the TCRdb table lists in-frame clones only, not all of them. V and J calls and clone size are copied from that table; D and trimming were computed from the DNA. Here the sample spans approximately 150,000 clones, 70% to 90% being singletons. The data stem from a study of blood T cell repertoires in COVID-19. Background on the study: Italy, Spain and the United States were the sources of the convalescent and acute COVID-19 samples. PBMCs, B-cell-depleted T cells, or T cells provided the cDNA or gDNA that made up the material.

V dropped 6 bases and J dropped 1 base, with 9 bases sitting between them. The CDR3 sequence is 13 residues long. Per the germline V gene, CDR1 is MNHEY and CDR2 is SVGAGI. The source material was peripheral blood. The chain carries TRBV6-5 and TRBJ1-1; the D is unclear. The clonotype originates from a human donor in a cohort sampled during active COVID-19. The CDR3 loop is CASRSSRNTEAFF. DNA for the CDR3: TGTGCCAGCAGGTCCAGTCGGAACACTGAAGCTTTCTTT.